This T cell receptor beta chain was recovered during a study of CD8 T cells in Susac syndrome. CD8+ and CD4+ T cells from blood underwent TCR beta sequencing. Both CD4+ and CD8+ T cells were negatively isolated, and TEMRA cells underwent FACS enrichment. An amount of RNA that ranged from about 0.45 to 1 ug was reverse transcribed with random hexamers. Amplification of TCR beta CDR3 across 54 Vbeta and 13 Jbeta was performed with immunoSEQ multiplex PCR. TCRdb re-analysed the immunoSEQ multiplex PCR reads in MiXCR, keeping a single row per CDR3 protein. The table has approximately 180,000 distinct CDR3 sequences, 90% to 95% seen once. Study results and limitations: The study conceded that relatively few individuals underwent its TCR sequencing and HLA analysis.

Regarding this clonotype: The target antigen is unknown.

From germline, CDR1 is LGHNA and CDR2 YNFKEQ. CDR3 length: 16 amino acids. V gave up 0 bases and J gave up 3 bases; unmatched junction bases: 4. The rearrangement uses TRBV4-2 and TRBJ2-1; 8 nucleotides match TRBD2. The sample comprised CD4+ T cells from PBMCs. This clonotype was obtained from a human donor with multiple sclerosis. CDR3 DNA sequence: TGTGCCAGCAGCCAAGAGGGGGCGGGGGGCTACAATGAGCAGTTCTTC. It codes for CASSQEGAGGYNEQFF.